The T cell receptor (beta chain) described here comes from a study of T-cell memory formation after mild COVID-19. Overall study results and limits: Later expanders leaned CD4+, whereas clones that contracted between day 15 and 85 were balanced CD4/CD8. The CD4+ clones that contracted clustered mainly within CM and EM, and the CD8+ clones concentrated in EMRA. Confirmation was lacking for SARS-CoV-2 specificity of second-wave clones that peaked on day 37. Within pre-infection memory, some responding clones were found, suggesting cross-reactive memory joined.

In TCRdb, the 5' RACE reads were re-called with MiXCR into one record per CDR3 protein. This sample has under 300,000 distinct CDR3 sequences, with around 15% found just once. Regarding this clonotype: What it recognizes is unknown.

The germline V gene encodes CDR1 SGHTA and CDR2 FQGNSA. With 3 bases removed from V and 4 bases from J, the gap between germline ends came to 6 bases. The CDR3 consists of 12 residues. The specimen was PBMCs or a T cell subset sorted from them (not recorded which). J is TRBJ1-2 and V is TRBV7-2; D is undetermined. This sequence originates from a man younger than 30 who had mild COVID-19 (a few samples of this study predate the infection). Cell type and time point are not known. The chain's CDR3 is CASSFSSYGYTF. In nucleotides, the CDR3 is TGTGCCAGCAGCTTCTCATCCTATGGCTACACCTTC.